Given below is one TCR beta chain in context. Here immunoSEQ multiplex PCR was the method, and the copy in TCRdb shows in-frame clones only, minus some. The table records about 200,000 clones, roughly 80% of them present only once. Participants came from under 30 US areas, aged about 18 to 89 years. This sample is drawn from a study of blood T cell repertoires in COVID-19. At the level of the study: COVID-19 samples, acute and convalescent, were from the United States, Italy and Spain. From T cells, B-cell-depleted T cells, or PBMCs came the material, which was cDNA or gDNA.

CDR1 and CDR2 (germline): MNHEY, SMNVEV (reference sequence). This CDR3 spans 17 amino acids. With 4 bases removed from V and 5 bases from J, the gap between germline ends came to 22 bases. Sequencing was done on a sample of PBMCs or T cells enriched from blood (not recorded which). This sequence joins TRBV27 and TRBJ2-3, with D perhaps matching TRBD1 (6 bases). The source is an older woman with acute COVID-19. The chain's CDR3 is CASSSHWNRVGGDTQYF. As DNA, the CDR3 is TGTGCCAGCAGTTCCCATTGGAACAGGGTGGGTGGAGATACGCAGTATTTT.